This TCR beta chain was profiled in a study of blood T cell repertoires in COVID-19. Study-wide background: There were acute and convalescent COVID-19 samples, and they came from the United States, Italy and Spain. The cDNA or gDNA used as material had been derived from T cells, B-cell-depleted T cells, or PBMCs.

As processed by the authors: How many nucleated cells were present was estimated from reference gene primer amplification. Repertoires were generated with immunoSEQ multiplex PCR, while TCRdb's copy carries only in-frame clones and drops some. V and J calls and clone size are those listed in that table; D and trimming were worked out from the DNA. The sample yields a few hundred thousand clones, roughly 86% seen once. This clone was recorded only once. Per germline, CDR1 LNHDA and CDR2 SQIVND (reference sequence). This CDR3 region has 15 residues. The trim removed 6 bases at V and 6 bases at J, leaving 11 bases unmatched.

Sequences were obtained from peripheral blood. J is TRBJ1-5 and V is TRBV19; TRBD1 matches 7 bases. This clonotype was obtained from a young man with active or convalescent COVID-19. This CDR3 is CASRLRDSVSQPQHF. For the CDR3, the DNA is TGTGCCAGTAGGCTTCGGGACAGCGTAAGTCAGCCCCAGCATTTT.